The 20 T cell receptor beta chains below come from one sample, sequenced in a study of human T cells and chemical hapten exposure. The time point here: patch test 1, 2 weeks after DPC sensitization. Treatment given: therapeutic diphenylcyclopropenone sensitization with weekly scalp DPC. MiXCR, run by TCRdb on the RACE reads, gives a single entry per CDR3 protein. The sample contains about 120,000 distinct CDR3 sequences, approximately 13% of which appear only once. The material sequenced was whole blood, taken in connection with sensitization to the hapten diphenylcyclopropenone (DPC). These receptors were collected from a man aged 18 to 30 with alopecia areata. Some clones in this sample may be carry-over from other donors' samples.

This clonotype occurred a few times. The chain recombines TRBV7-2 with TRBJ2-7; no firm D call. The CDR3 is 12 amino acids. The germline V gene encodes CDR1 SGHTA and CDR2 FQGNSA. V was shortened by 1 base and J by 7 bases, with 8 bases between the two germline ends. CDR3 loop: CASSLDWVEQYF. CDR3 coding DNA: TGTGCCAGCAGCTTAGACTGGGTGGAGCAGTACTTC.

The J gene is TRBJ2-3, the V gene TRBV4-2; D unclear. There are 16 residues in the CDR3. CDR1 and CDR2 from the germline V gene are LGHNA and YNFKEQ. With 0 bases removed from V and 4 bases from J, the gap between germline ends came to 14 bases. The CDR3 reads CASSQDATRRADTQYF. The CDR3, as DNA: TGTGCCAGCAGCCAAGACGCGACCAGACGGGCAGATACGCAGTATTTT.

CDR3 DNA: TGTGCCAGCAGCCCCCAGGGATTTGGAGATGAAAAACTGTTTTTT. Encoded protein: CASSPQGFGDEKLFF. The chain employs TRBV11-2 and TRBJ1-4; weak D call: TRBD1 (5 bases). This CDR3 region has 15 residues. V dropped 5 bases and J dropped 6 bases, with 16 bases sitting between them. Germline V CDR1 and CDR2: SGHAT, FQNNGV.

This chain joins TRBV4-3 and TRBJ1-3; 9 bases line up with TRBD1. The CDR3 extends over 17 amino acids. The germline CDR1 and CDR2 sequences are LGHNA and YSLEER. Trimming took 0 bases from V and 0 from J; bases not matched to a gene: 3. The CDR3 region is CASSQDLQGASGNTIYF. The CDR3 DNA reads as TGCGCCAGCAGCCAAGATTTACAGGGGGCCTCTGGAAACACCATATATTTT.

V usage is TRBV7-8 and J usage is TRBJ2-3, with D possibly TRBD2 on 7 matching bases. Per the germline V gene, CDR1 is SGHVS and CDR2 is FQNEAQ. The CDR3 runs to 16 residues. The V gene lost 5 bases and the J gene lost 3 bases, with 18 bases spanning the gap. CDR3 loop: CASSVPGGLGTDTQYF. CDR3 coding DNA: TGTGCCAGCAGCGTTCCCGGGGGGCTCGGTACAGATACGCAGTATTTT.

The sample holds many counts of this clonotype. This chain joins TRBV7-2 and TRBJ2-5; TRBD1 or TRBD2 may be the D gene (5 bases each). CDR3 length equals 14 residues. The germline gives CDR1 SGHTA, CDR2 FQGNSA. V was trimmed by 7 bases and J by 3 bases, leaving 15 bases between them. The DNA of the CDR3 is TGTGCCAGCACCCGGGACCCCTGGGAAGAGACCCAGTACTTC. Protein: CASTRDPWEETQYF.

The table lists this clonotype with a few counts. This sequence joins TRBV20-1 and TRBJ2-3; 11 nucleotides line up with TRBD2. The ends lost 1 base at V and 5 bases at J; junction bases unmatched: 8. The germline V gene encodes CDR1 DFQATT and CDR2 SNEGSKA (reference sequence). This CDR3 region has 16 residues. The CDR3 loop is CSARVLAGGFIDTQYF. CDR3 coding DNA: TGCAGTGCTAGAGTCCTAGCGGGGGGTTTTATAGATACGCAGTATTTT.

This clonotype was observed a handful of times. CDR3 region: CSVEEGNYMDTGELFF. DNA of the CDR3: TGCAGCGTTGAGGAAGGGAATTACATGGACACCGGGGAGCTGTTTTTT. The V and J genes are TRBV29-1 and TRBJ2-2; no reliable D call. This CDR3 contains 16 residues. Trimming cost V 3 bases and J 3 bases, with 17 bases left between them. The V gene's germline CDR1 is SQVTM and CDR2 ANQGSEA.

The rearrangement uses TRBV6-2 or TRBV6-3 and TRBJ2-7; D perhaps matches TRBD2 (6 bases). Germline V gene data show CDR1 as MNHEY and CDR2 as SVGEGT. V shed 5 bases and J shed 5 bases, with 16 bases lying between them. The CDR3 runs to 14 residues. In nucleotides, the CDR3 is TGTGCCAGCAGTCTCCGGGGACTGAAGGACGAGCAGTACGTC. This encodes CASSLRGLKDEQYV.

This clonotype was counted between two and nine times. The chain couples TRBV6-1 to TRBJ2-2, with D maybe TRBD2 (5 bases). Germline V gene lookup returns CDR1 MNHNS and CDR2 SASEGT. This CDR3 comprises 16 residues. The V gene lost 3 bases and the J gene lost 4 bases, with 15 bases spanning the gap. The CDR3 DNA reads as TGTGCCAGCAGTGAGGTGCGCCGGGGTCCCACCGGGGAGCTGTTTTTT. Protein: CASSEVRRGPTGELFF.

A few counts support this clonotype. The chain carries TRBV6-6 and TRBJ2-3; D is ambiguous. Trimming took 6 bases from V and 2 from J, leaving 12 bases between them. The germline V gene encodes CDR1 MNHNY and CDR2 SVGAGI (reference sequence). CDR3 length equals 14 residues. The CDR3 region is CASSPLSHTDTQYF. In DNA form, the CDR3 reads TGTGCCAGCAGCCCACTATCTCACACAGATACGCAGTATTTT.

This clonotype was counted between two and nine times. This chain connects TRBV7-6 to TRBJ1-2; D perhaps matches TRBD1 (6 bases). This CDR3 spans 13 amino acids. The ends were cut back, 5 bases at V and 2 bases at J, with 9 bases in the middle. Germline V gives CDR1 SGHVS, CDR2 FNYEAQ. The CDR3 protein is CASSPGVNYGYTF. CDR3 nucleotides: TGTGCCAGCAGCCCAGGGGTCAACTATGGCTACACCTTC.

A few counts support this clonotype. This chain joins TRBV11-2 and TRBJ2-7; D unclear. The germline V gene has CDR1 SGHAT and CDR2 FQNNGV. Trimming cost V 3 bases and J 4 bases, with 7 bases left between them. The CDR3 runs to 12 residues. The CDR3 nucleotides are TGTGCCAGCAGCTTCACTCGATACGAGCAGTACTTC. It encodes CASSFTRYEQYF.

The J gene is TRBJ1-3, the V gene TRBV7-2; no definite D call. The germline gives CDR1 SGHTA, CDR2 FQGNSA. The length of the CDR3 is 15 residues. V gave up 3 bases and J gave up 0 bases, with 9 bases separating them. CDR3: CASSFGVNSGNTIYF. The CDR3 DNA is TGTGCCAGCAGCTTTGGGGTCAACTCTGGAAACACCATATATTTT.

This chain links TRBV11-2 with TRBJ2-5; the match to TRBD2 covers 11 bases. Unmatched junction bases numbered 10, after V lost 5 bases and J lost 2 bases. CDR3 length: 17 amino acids. Germline CDR1 SGHAT, CDR2 FQNNGV. CDR3 loop: CASSLRGLAVLQETQYF. The CDR3 region has the DNA TGTGCCAGCAGCCTCAGGGGACTAGCGGTTCTTCAAGAGACCCAGTACTTC.

This clonotype was seen a handful of times. The junction differs from germline at one of its ends, possibly a read error. The CDR3 bases are TGTGCCAGCGGGAGCAGGGTTCCTGAAGAATTT. Its protein is CASGSRVPEEF. V and J are TRBV27 and TRBJ1-1, with a weak D call TRBD1 (5 bases). This CDR3 has 11 residues. Per the germline V gene, CDR1 is MNHEY and CDR2 is SMNVEV (reference sequence).

The DNA for the CDR3 is TGTGCCAGCAGCCTCCTATCTGGGACCTACGAGCAGTACTTC. This sequence encodes CASSLLSGTYEQYF. The chain joins TRBV3-1 to TRBJ2-7; D gene uncertain. V lost 4 bases and J lost 2, with 12 bases in between. The CDR3 length is 14 residues. Germline CDR1 is LGHDT and CDR2 is YNNKEL (reference sequence).

This clonotype was detected a few times. CDR3 in amino acids: CASSSLSGGVGGELFF. CDR3 coding DNA: TGTGCCAGCAGCTCGCTTAGCGGGGGTGTTGGCGGGGAGCTGTTTTTT. The chain combines TRBV7-3 with TRBJ2-2, with 9 bases lining up with TRBD2. CDR3 length: 16 amino acids. Germline V gives CDR1 SGHTA, CDR2 FQGTGA. The V segment lost 4 bases and the J segment 7 bases; nucleotides outside the gene matches: 10.

This clonotype was seen a few times. DNA for the CDR3: TGCAGTGCTAGAGATAGTGGATTTAACTATGGCTACACCTTC. It encodes CSARDSGFNYGYTF. V and J are TRBV20-1 and TRBJ1-2; no reliable D call. The length of the CDR3 is 14 residues. Germline loops: CDR1 DFQATT, CDR2 SNEGSKA (reference sequence). V was cut by 0 bases and J by 1 base, with 9 bases left in between.

The V call is TRBV10-3, the J call TRBJ1-5; D unresolved. Trimming cost V 3 bases and J 6 bases, with 12 bases left between them. Germline CDR1 reads ENHRY; CDR2 reads SYGVKD. The CDR3 sequence is 14 residues long. CDR3 coding DNA: TGTGCCATCAGTGAAGCCCCCTCGGCTCAGCCCCAGCATTTT. Its translation is CAISEAPSAQPQHF.